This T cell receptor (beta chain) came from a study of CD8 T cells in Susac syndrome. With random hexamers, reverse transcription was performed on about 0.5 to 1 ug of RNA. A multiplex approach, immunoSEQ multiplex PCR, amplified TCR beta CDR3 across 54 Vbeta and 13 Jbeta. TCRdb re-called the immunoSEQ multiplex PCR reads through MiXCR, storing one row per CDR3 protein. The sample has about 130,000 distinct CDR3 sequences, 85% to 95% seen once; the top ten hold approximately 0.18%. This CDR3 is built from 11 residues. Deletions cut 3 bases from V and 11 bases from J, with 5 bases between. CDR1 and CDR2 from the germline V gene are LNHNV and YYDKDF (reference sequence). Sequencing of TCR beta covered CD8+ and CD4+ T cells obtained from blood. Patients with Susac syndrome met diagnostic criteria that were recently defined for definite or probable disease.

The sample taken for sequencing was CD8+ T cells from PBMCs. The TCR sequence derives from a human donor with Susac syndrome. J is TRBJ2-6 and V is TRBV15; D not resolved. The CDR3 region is CATSRGDVLTF. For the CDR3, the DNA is TGTGCCACCAGCAGGGGTGACGTCCTGACTTTC.